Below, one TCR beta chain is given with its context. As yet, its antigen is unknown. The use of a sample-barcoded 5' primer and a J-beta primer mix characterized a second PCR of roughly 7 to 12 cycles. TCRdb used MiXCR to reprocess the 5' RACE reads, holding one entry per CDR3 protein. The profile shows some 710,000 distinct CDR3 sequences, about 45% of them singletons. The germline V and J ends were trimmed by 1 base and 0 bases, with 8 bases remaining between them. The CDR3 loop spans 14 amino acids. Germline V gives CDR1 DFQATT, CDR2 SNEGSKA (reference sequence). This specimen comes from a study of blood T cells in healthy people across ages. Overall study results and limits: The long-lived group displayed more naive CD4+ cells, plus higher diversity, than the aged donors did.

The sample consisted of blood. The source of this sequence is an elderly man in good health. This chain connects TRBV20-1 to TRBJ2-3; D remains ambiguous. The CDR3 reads CSARGRSSTDTQYF. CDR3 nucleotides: TGCAGTGCTAGAGGACGCTCTAGCACAGATACGCAGTATTTT.